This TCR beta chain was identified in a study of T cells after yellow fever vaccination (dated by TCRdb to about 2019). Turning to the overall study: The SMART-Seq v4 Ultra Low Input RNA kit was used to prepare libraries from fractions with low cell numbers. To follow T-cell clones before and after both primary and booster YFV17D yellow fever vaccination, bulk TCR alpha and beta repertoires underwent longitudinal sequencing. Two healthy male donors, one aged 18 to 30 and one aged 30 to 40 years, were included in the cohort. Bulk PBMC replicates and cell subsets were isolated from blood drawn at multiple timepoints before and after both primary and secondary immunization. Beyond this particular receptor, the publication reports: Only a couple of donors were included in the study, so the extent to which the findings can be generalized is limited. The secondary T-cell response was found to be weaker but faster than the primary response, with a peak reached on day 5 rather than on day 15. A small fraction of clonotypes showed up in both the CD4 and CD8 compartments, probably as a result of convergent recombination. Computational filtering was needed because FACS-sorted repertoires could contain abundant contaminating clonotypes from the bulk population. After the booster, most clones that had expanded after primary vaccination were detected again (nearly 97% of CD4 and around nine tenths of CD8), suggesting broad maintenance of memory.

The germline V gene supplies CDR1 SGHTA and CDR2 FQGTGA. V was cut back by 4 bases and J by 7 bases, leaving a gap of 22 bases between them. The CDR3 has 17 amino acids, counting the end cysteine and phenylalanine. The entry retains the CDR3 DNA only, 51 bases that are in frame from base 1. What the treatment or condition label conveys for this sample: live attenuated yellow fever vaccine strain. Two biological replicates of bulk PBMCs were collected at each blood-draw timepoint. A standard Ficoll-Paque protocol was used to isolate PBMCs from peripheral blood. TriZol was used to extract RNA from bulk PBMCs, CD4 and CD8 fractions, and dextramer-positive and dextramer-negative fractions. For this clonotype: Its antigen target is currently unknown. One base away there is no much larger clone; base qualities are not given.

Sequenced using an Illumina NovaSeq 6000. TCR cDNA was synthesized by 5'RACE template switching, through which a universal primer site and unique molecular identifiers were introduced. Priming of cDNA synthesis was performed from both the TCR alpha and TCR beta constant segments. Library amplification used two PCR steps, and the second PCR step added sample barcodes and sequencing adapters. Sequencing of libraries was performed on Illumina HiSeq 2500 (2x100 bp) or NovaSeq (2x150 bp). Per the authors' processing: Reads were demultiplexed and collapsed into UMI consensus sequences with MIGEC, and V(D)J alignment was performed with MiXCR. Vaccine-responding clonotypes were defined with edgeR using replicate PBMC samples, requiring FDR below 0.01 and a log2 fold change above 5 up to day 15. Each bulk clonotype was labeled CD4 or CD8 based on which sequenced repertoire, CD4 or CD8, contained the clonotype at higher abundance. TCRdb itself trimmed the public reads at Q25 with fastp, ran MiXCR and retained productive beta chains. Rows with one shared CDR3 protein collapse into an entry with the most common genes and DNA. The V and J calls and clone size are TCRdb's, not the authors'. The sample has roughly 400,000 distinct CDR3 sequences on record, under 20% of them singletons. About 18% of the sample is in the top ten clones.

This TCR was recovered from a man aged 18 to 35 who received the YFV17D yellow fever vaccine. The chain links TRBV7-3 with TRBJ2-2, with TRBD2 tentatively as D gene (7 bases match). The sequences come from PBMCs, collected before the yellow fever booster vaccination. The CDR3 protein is CASSSLVYRGAGGELFF. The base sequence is TGTGCCAGCAGCTCCCTCGTGTATCGGGGGGCGGGCGGGGAGCTGTTTTTT.